These 29 T cell receptor beta chains came from one sample sequenced in a study of T cell responses to AZD1222 COVID-19 vaccine (dated by TCRdb to the early 2020s). Explained via the paper, the time point label denotes: about 28 days (+/-7) after the second vaccine dose. Library prep was done by the immunoSEQ multiplex PCR assay. Entries here come from immuneACCESS through TCRdb and include only in-frame sequences with V and J called. Some clones fail to appear in such tables; in the studies checked, an unresolved V gene covers under half of the shortfall, and the cause of the remainder is unknown. The table for this sample lists some 60,000 clones; 85% to 90% of them were counted only once. The top ten clones comprise 5% to 6.5% of the sample. Specimen: peripheral blood, collected 28 days after the second AZD1222 dose. Source of these receptors: an adult who received the AZD1222 COVID-19 vaccine.

The chain carries TRBV4-2 and TRBJ2-3; no firm D call. Trimming removed 2 bases from V and 4 bases from J, with 10 bases in between. In germline, CDR1 is LGHNA, CDR2 YNFKEQ. This CDR3 has 14 residues. CDR3 DNA sequence: TGTGCCAGCAGCCAACCCCTAAGGGCAGATACGCAGTATTTT. Its translation is CASSQPLRADTQYF.

This clone turned up a few times. The chain uses TRBV5-1 and TRBJ2-7, with 15 bases matching TRBD2. Unmatched junction bases numbered 7, after V lost 4 bases and J lost 2 bases. This CDR3 contains 17 residues. Per the germline V gene, CDR1 is SGHRS and CDR2 is YFSETQ. In nucleotides, the CDR3 is TGCGCCAGCAGCCCGGGACTAGCGGGAGGACCCCCCTACGAGCAGTACTTC. It codes for CASSPGLAGGPPYEQYF.

This clone came up a few times. The chain recombines TRBV30 with TRBJ2-1, with 9 bases fitting TRBD1. The CDR3 runs 13 residues. Per the germline V gene, CDR1 is GTSNPN and CDR2 is SVGIG (reference sequence). V dropped 4 bases and J dropped 5; count of bases not matched to a gene: 3. CDR3 amino acids: CAWTGTGHNEQFF. Here the CDR3 DNA reads TGTGCCTGGACCGGGACAGGGCACAATGAGCAGTTCTTC.

The chain combines TRBV28 with TRBJ1-3; weak D call: TRBD1 (5 bases). Trimming shortened V by 3 bases and J by 0 bases, and 15 bases separated the two germline ends. The CDR3 extends over 17 amino acids. Germline V gene sequence: CDR1 MDHEN, CDR2 SYDVKM. CDR3 sequence reads: CASSLRGVPISGNTIYF. CDR3 in DNA: TGTGCCAGCAGTTTGAGAGGGGTCCCAATCTCTGGAAACACCATATATTTT.

V gene TRBV5-1 combines with J gene TRBJ2-2; D remains ambiguous. Germline CDR1 reads SGHRS; CDR2 reads YFSETQ. This CDR3 is built from 15 residues. V shed 5 bases and J shed 4 bases, with 15 bases lying between them. The CDR3 DNA is TGCGCCAGCAGTTTCTCTACCCCGGTCACCGGGGAGCTGTTTTTT. Translation gives CASSFSTPVTGELFF.

This sequence joins TRBV7-8 and TRBJ2-7, with 10 bases fitting TRBD1. The germline gives CDR1 SGHVS, CDR2 FQNEAQ. The CDR3 consists of 15 residues. V lost 2 bases to trimming and J lost 0 bases; unmatched junction nucleotides: 1. For the CDR3, the DNA is TGTGCCAGCAGCTTAAGGACAGGGGGCTCCTACGAGCAGTACTTC. The encoded protein is CASSLRTGGSYEQYF. The full variable domain, completed using reference TRBV7-8 and TRBJ2-7, is GAGVSQSPRYKVAKRGQDVALRCDPISGHVSLFWYQQALGQGPEFLTYFQNEAQLDKSGLPSDRFFAERPEGSVSTLKIQRTQQEDSAVYLCASSLRTGGSYEQYFGPGTRLTVT.

The rearrangement links TRBV7-9 to TRBJ1-2; possible D gene TRBD1, 6 bases. The germline V gene encodes CDR1 SEHNR and CDR2 FQNEAQ (reference sequence). Trimming pared 5 bases from V and 5 bases from J, leaving 18 bases between. CDR3 length equals 15 residues. The DNA of the CDR3 is TGTGCCAGCAGCCACGGGACATGGTTAGGTTATGGCTACACCTTC. Encoded protein: CASSHGTWLGYGYTF. Based on the CDR3 plus reference TRBV7-9 and TRBJ1-2, the full variable domain is DTGVSQNPRHKITKRGQNVTFRCDPISEHNRLYWYRQTLGQGPEFLTYFQNEAQLEKSRLLSDRFSAERPKGSFSTLEIQRTEQGDSAMYLCASSHGTWLGYGYTFGSGTRLTVV.

The rearrangement uses TRBV21-1 and TRBJ2-2; TRBD2, the D gene given by the table, was not confirmed from the DNA. TRBV21-1 is labeled a pseudogene. The CDR3 runs to 14 residues. CDR3 sequence (DNA): TGTGCCAGCACTACGACTAATCACACCGGGGAGCTGTTTTTT. The encoded protein is CASTTTNHTGELFF.

CDR3 region: CAISESGRQDEKLFF. The CDR3 bases are TGTGCCATCAGTGAGTCGGGGAGGCAGGATGAAAAACTGTTTTTT. The V gene is TRBV10-3, the J gene TRBJ1-4; D call uncertain. The germline V gene encodes CDR1 ENHRY and CDR2 SYGVKD. Trimming cost V 0 bases and J 6 bases, with 11 bases left between them. This CDR3 is built from 15 residues.

The sample holds a few counts of this clone. This chain links TRBV30 with TRBJ1-2, with D perhaps TRBD1 (5 bases). CDR1 and CDR2 (germline): GTSNPN, SVGIG (reference sequence). This CDR3 is 14 amino acids long. The germline V and J ends were trimmed by 3 bases and 5 bases, with 16 bases remaining between them. The CDR3 reads CAWRGEGFRYGYTF. The CDR3, as DNA: TGTGCCTGGAGGGGCGAGGGGTTTAGGTATGGCTACACCTTC.

The V gene is TRBV18, the J gene TRBJ1-2, with 7 bases fitting TRBD1. Germline CDR1 KGHSH, CDR2 LQKENI. V lost 3 bases to trimming and J lost 2 bases; unmatched junction nucleotides: 6. The CDR3 runs to 15 residues. This chain's CDR3 is CASSPWDSENYGYTF. The CDR3 DNA reads as TGTGCCAGCTCACCTTGGGACAGCGAAAACTATGGCTACACCTTC.

The chain combines TRBV6-5 with TRBJ2-1; the D call may be TRBD1 or TRBD2 (5 bases each). CDR1 is MNHEY and CDR2 is SVGAGI in the germline V gene. Deletions cut 7 bases from V and 5 bases from J, with 18 bases between. The CDR3 extends over 15 amino acids. CDR3 DNA: TGTGCCAGCACCATAACCGGGACGGCAAACAATGAGCAGTTCTTC. Encoded protein: CASTITGTANNEQFF.

This clone was counted between two and nine times. The rearrangement uses TRBV9 and TRBJ2-2, with a weak D call TRBD2 (6 bases). The CDR3 has 13 residues. The V gene lost 3 bases and the J gene lost 10 bases, with 13 bases spanning the gap. CDR1 SGDLS and CDR2 YYNGEE come from the germline V gene. This chain's CDR3 is CASSAGGVTELFF. CDR3 sequence (DNA): TGTGCCAGCAGCGCGGGCGGGGTGACGGAGCTGTTTTTT.

The CDR3: CAWARGPLEKLFF. The CDR3 DNA follows: TGTGCCTGGGCTAGGGGACCCCTCGAAAAACTGTTTTTT. The chain carries TRBV30 and TRBJ1-4; D is possibly TRBD1 (5 bases). This CDR3 comprises 13 residues. The V gene lost 5 bases and the J gene lost 8 bases, with 15 bases spanning the gap. The V gene's germline CDR1 is GTSNPN and CDR2 SVGIG (reference sequence).

About this clone itself: Germline is not matched at one junction end, which may reflect a read error. The V call is TRBV3-1 (or the pseudogene TRBV3-2), the J call TRBJ2-7; no reliable D call. CDR1 and CDR2 (germline): LGHDT, YNNKEL (reference sequence). CDR3 length: 14 amino acids. The CDR3 nucleotides are TGTGCCAGCAGCCAAGATGTAGGGTCCTCCGAGCAGTACTTC. Residues: CASSQDVGSSEQYF.

CDR3 sequence reads: CASSPQGTGANVLTF. CDR3 coding DNA: TGTGCCAGCTCACCACAGGGTACCGGGGCCAACGTCCTGACTTTC. This rearrangement joins TRBV18 to TRBJ2-6, with unresolved D. CDR1 is KGHSH, CDR2 LQKENI, per germline. This CDR3 contains 15 residues. Trimming left V 1 base short and J 4 bases short, with 8 bases between.

The chain links TRBV30 to TRBJ1-3, with a possible D match to TRBD1 (6 bases). V gave up 2 bases and J gave up 3 bases, with 17 bases separating them. The germline V gene has CDR1 GTSNPN and CDR2 SVGIG (reference sequence). The CDR3 runs 16 residues. The CDR3 sequence: CAWSRTRGASGNTIYF. Written as DNA, the CDR3 is TGTGCCTGGAGTCGGACAAGGGGGGCGAGTGGAAACACCATATATTTT.

The chain uses TRBV7-3 and TRBJ2-3, with 8 bases matching TRBD2. Germline V lookup: CDR1 SGHTA, CDR2 FQGTGA. The CDR3 contains 14 residues. V lost 3 bases, J lost 5 bases, and 4 bases stayed unmatched. The CDR3 nucleotides are TGTGCCAGCAGCTTCCTAGCGGGTTTAGATACGCAGTATTTT. It is translated as CASSFLAGLDTQYF.

V is TRBV7-3 and J is TRBJ1-1, with a tentative D call TRBD1 (6 bases). The CDR3 length is 15 residues. Germline V CDR1 and CDR2: SGHTA, FQGTGA. V lost 5 bases to trimming and J lost 3 bases, with 16 bases between them. CDR3 loop: CASSPTTGGYTEAFF. CDR3 in DNA: TGTGCCAGCAGCCCCACGACTGGGGGCTACACTGAAGCTTTCTTT.

The V call is TRBV7-2, the J call TRBJ2-7; 8 bases match TRBD2. The CDR3 spans 15 residues. Trimming removed 2 bases from V and 3 bases from J; junction bases left unmatched: 6. CDR1 is SGHTA, CDR2 FQGNSA, per germline. CDR3 DNA sequence: TGTGCCAGCAGCTTAATGGCTAGCGGGCGCTACGAGCAGTACTTC. Its protein is CASSLMASGRYEQYF.

The V and J genes are TRBV3-1 (or the pseudogene TRBV3-2) and TRBJ1-1; maybe TRBD1 (5 bases). V shed 1 base and J shed 8 bases, with 5 bases lying between them. This CDR3 has 11 residues. CDR1 and CDR2 (germline): LGHDT, YNNKEL (reference sequence). CDR3: CASSQGQEAFF. DNA of the CDR3: TGTGCCAGCAGCCAAGGACAGGAAGCTTTCTTT.

The chain is built from TRBV19 and TRBJ2-1; D possibly corresponds to TRBD2 (6 bases). Germline V gene sequence: CDR1 LNHDA, CDR2 SQIVND (reference sequence). The CDR3 has 18 amino acids. V was pared by 6 bases and J by 9 bases, with 30 bases between. Here the CDR3 DNA reads TGTGCCAGTAGCCCAATCCCCTCCTCTCGAAACGGGAGTGGTGAGCAGTTCTTC. This gives the protein CASSPIPSSRNGSGEQFF. Complete variable domain (other parts from reference TRBV19 and TRBJ2-1): DGGITQSPKYLFRKEGQNVTLSCEQNLNHDAMYWYRQDPGQGLRLIYYSQIVNDFQKGDIAEGYSVSREKKESFPLTVTSAQKNPTAFYLCASSPIPSSRNGSGEQFFGPGTRLTVL.

The chain joins TRBV27 to TRBJ2-3, with 16 bases aligning to TRBD2. The CDR3 extends over 15 amino acids. The V gene end was trimmed by 10 bases and the J gene end by 5 bases; junction bases not matched to a gene: 6. Germline V lookup: CDR1 MNHEY, CDR2 SMNVEV (reference sequence). The CDR3 DNA is TGTGCCACCCGGGGACTAGCGGGAGGGGAAGATACGCAGTATTTT. Its translation: CATRGLAGGEDTQYF.

This sequence joins TRBV19 and TRBJ2-7; TRBD1 is a possible D gene (6 bases). The CDR3 is 17 amino acids. The V and J ends lost 2 bases and 3 bases respectively, with 20 bases between them. Germline V gives CDR1 LNHDA, CDR2 SQIVND (reference sequence). The CDR3 DNA follows: TGTGCCAGTAGTATAATCTCCGAAGGGCAGGGGAGCTACGAGCAGTACTTC. This translates into CASSIISEGQGSYEQYF. The full variable domain, rest sourced from reference TRBV19 and TRBJ2-7, is DGGITQSPKYLFRKEGQNVTLSCEQNLNHDAMYWYRQDPGQGLRLIYYSQIVNDFQKGDIAEGYSVSREKKESFPLTVTSAQKNPTAFYLCASSIISEGQGSYEQYFGPGTRLTVT.

This chain joins TRBV5-6 and TRBJ1-2; D possibly corresponds to TRBD1 (6 bases). V lost 4 bases, J lost 5 bases, and 18 bases lay in between. This CDR3 has 15 amino acids. Germline CDR1 SGHDT, CDR2 YYEEEE. This CDR3 reads CASSQPGGRGYGYTF. The DNA for the CDR3 is TGTGCCAGCAGCCAACCCGGGGGCAGGGGATATGGCTACACCTTC.

This clone was seen a few times. The genes are TRBV10-2 and TRBJ2-3; the D is unclear. Per germline, CDR1 WSHSY and CDR2 SAAADI. V dropped 6 bases and J dropped 0 bases, with 1 base sitting between them. The CDR3 has 11 residues. CDR3 amino acids: CASSSTDTQYF. CDR3 bases: TGCGCCAGCAGCAGCACAGATACGCAGTATTTT.

The CDR3 sequence: CASSVWESPLHF. For the CDR3, the DNA is TGTGCCAGCAGTGTATGGGAATCACCCCTCCACTTT. The chain uses TRBV2 and TRBJ1-6; unclear D gene. Germline CDR1 reads SNHLY; CDR2 reads FYNNEI. The CDR3 totals 12 residues. Trimming took 4 bases from V and 10 from J, leaving 8 bases between them.

The CDR3 region has the DNA TGTGCAAGTCGTTTACCCCCCAGGACCGACGAGCAGTACTTC. It yields the protein CASRLPPRTDEQYF. This chain links TRBV12-2 with TRBJ2-7. TRBV12-2 is termed a pseudogene. The CDR3 spans 14 residues.

This chain uses TRBV3-1 (or the pseudogene TRBV3-2) with TRBJ1-5; 7 nucleotides agree with TRBD1. Germline V lookup: CDR1 LGHDT, CDR2 YNNKEL (reference sequence). V shed 1 base, J shed 7 bases, and the junction held 7 bases outside the gene matches. The CDR3 totals 15 residues. The CDR3 loop is CASSQGTGAGQPQHF. The CDR3, as DNA: TGTGCCAGCAGCCAAGGTACAGGGGCGGGGCAGCCCCAGCATTTT.